This T cell receptor beta chain was sequenced for a study of Graves' ophthalmopathy and Graves' hyperthyroidism. Study results and limitations: Blood repertoires reportedly contained most expanded thyroid clonotypes above 0.001 frequency.

This clonotype showed up many times. Its antigen is as yet unknown. Researchers took RNA transcripts and amplified TCR beta CDR3 regions from them. HTBI-primed first-round RT-PCR preceded second-round multiplex PCR. Using its own MiXCR run on the multiplex PCR reads, TCRdb lists one record per CDR3 protein. The repertoire has around 590,000 distinct CDR3 sequences, 39% of them found once; the top ten carry about 4.2%. V lost 0 bases and J lost 3, with 11 bases in between. The CDR3 totals 15 residues. Germline values: CDR1 ENHRY, CDR2 SYGVKD. The rearrangement joins TRBV10-3 to TRBJ1-1; D might be TRBD1 (5 bases). The receptor's source is an adult man with Graves' hyperthyroidism. Specimen: peripheral blood or thyroid tissue (not recorded which). The CDR3 sequence: CAISESGGGDTEAFF. In nucleotides, the CDR3 is TGTGCCATCAGTGAGTCGGGGGGTGGTGACACTGAAGCTTTCTTT.